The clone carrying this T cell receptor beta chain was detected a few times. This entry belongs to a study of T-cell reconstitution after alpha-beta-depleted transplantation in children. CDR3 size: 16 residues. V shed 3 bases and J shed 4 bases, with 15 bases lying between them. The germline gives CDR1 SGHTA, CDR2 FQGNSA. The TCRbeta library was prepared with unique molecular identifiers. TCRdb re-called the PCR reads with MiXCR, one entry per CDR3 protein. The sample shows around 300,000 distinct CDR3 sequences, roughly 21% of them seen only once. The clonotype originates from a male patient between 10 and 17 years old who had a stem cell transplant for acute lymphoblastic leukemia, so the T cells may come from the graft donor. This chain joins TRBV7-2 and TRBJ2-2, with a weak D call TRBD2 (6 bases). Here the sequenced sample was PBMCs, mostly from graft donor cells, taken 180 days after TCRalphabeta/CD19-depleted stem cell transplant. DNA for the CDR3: TGTGCCAGCAGCTTCGAGGCGGGATGGGTCACCGGGGAGCTGTTTTTT. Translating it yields CASSFEAGWVTGELFF.